Here is one TCR beta chain with its context. The entry originates in a study of blood T cells in healthy people across ages. As for the study in general: Capture by template switching was about one barcoded beta molecule per two T cells.

CDR3 length: 13 residues. The V end lost 8 bases, the J end lost 4 bases, and 15 bases lay between the germline ends. Primers used in a second PCR of roughly 6 to 11 cycles were a sample-barcoded 5' primer and a J-beta primer mix. Using its own MiXCR run on the 5' RACE reads, TCRdb lists one record per CDR3 protein. The data hold about 640,000 distinct CDR3 sequences, with over 40% observed a single time. No fewer than 6 million PBMCs went into each sample. The chain is built from TRBV12-3 or TRBV12-4 and TRBJ2-7; a possible D gene is TRBD2 (5 bases). This TCR derives from an elderly man in good health. The specimen was blood. The CDR3 here is CASRGVPEYEQYF. DNA of the CDR3: TGTGCCAGCCGGGGAGTCCCAGAATACGAGCAGTACTTC.